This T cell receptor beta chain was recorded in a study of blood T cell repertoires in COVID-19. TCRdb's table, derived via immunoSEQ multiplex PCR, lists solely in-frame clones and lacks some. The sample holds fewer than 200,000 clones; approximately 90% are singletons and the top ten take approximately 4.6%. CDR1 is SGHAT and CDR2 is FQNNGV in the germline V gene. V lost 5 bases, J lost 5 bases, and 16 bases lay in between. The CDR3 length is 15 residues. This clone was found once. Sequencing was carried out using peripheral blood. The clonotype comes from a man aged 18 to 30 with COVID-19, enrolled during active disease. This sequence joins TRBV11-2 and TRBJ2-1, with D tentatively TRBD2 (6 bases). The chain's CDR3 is CASSPELAPDNEQFF. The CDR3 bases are TGTGCCAGCAGCCCTGAGCTAGCGCCCGACAATGAGCAGTTCTTC.